These T cell receptor beta chains were read from a single sample in a study of cytomegalovirus exposure and HLA in healthy donors. Repertoires were generated with immunoSEQ multiplex PCR, while TCRdb's copy carries only in-frame clones and drops some. Of about 150,000 clones listed, 70% to 80% are singletons. Material for sequencing was PBMCs. All receptors come from a man in his fifties or sixties in good health and CMV-seropositive. Each CDR3 is given with its conserved first and last residue. A D gene is named only where the DNA matches it firmly. Size values are once, few and many counts, or a class for expanded clones, and some rows have none.

J gene,V gene,clone size,CDR3 length,D gene,CDR3 DNA,CDR3 protein
TRBJ1-2,TRBV5-1,NA,13,NA,TGCGCCAGCAGCCTCGGACAGCCCTATGGCTACACCTTC,CASSLGQPYGYTF
TRBJ2-1,TRBV5-1,NA,12,NA,TGCGCCAGCAGCCTAGACGTGAGCTCGCAGTTCTTC,CASSLDVSSQFF
TRBJ2-5,TRBV6-1,once,9,NA,TGTGCCAGCAGTGAAAGCCCAAACTTC,CASSESPNF
TRBJ2-5,TRBV5-1,NA,14,NA,TGCGCCAGCAGCTTGCAGGGGCCCGGTGAGACCCAGTACTTC,CASSLQGPGETQYF
TRBJ2-1,TRBV29-1,NA,13,TRBD2,TGCAGCGTCGAGCGGGACTGGGGGAATGAGCAGTTCTTC,CSVERDWGNEQFF
TRBJ2-1,TRBV14,NA,20,NA,TGTGCCAGCAGCCAAGATTGGTCGGATACTAGGAATCGGGTCTACAATGAGCAGTTCTTC,CASSQDWSDTRNRVYNEQFF
TRBJ2-3,TRBV5-1,once,17,NA,TGCGCCAGCAGCTTGGGGGGACCTAGCGTAGGTACAGATACGCAGTATTTT,CASSLGGPSVGTDTQYF
TRBJ1-1,TRBV2,NA,13,NA,TGTGCCAGCAGCTTACAGCTGAACACTGAAGCTTTCTTT,CASSLQLNTEAFF
TRBJ1-2,TRBV27,NA,15,TRBD1,TGTGCCAGCAGTCCGACGGACAGGGGGGTCTATGGCTACATCTTC,CASSPTDRGVYGYIF
TRBJ2-1,TRBV20-1,once,11,NA,TGCAGGGCGGAGGGCTACAATGAGCAGTTCTTC,CRAEGYNEQFF
TRBJ1-3,TRBV7-9,NA,14,NA,TGTGCCAGCAGTCGTGGGGGGGCTGGAAACACCATATATTTT,CASSRGGAGNTIYF
TRBJ1-5,TRBV6-1,few,17,NA,TGTGCCAGCAGTGATCGGCCTAGGCAGGGCGCCAATCAGCCCCAGCATTTT,CASSDRPRQGANQPQHF
TRBJ2-2,TRBV13,few,14,NA,TGTGCCAGCAGCCCCGAACAGGGAACCGGGGAGCTGTTTTTT,CASSPEQGTGELFF
TRBJ2-3,TRBV4-1,NA,17,NA,TGCGCCAGCAGCCCCCGCGGGGGCCTCGGTAGCACAGATACGCAGTATTTT,CASSPRGGLGSTDTQYF
TRBJ2-1,TRBV4-1,once,17,TRBD1,TGCGCCAGCAGCCCCTTGGAGGGGACAGGGGGCGGGAATGAGCAGTTCTTC,CASSPLEGTGGGNEQFF
TRBJ2-3,TRBV11-2,NA,14,NA,TGTGCCAGCAGCTTAGCCCTTTCTACAGATACGCAGTATTTT,CASSLALSTDTQYF
TRBJ2-5,TRBV28,NA,15,NA,TGTGCCAGCAGTTTACGGGCCGGCGGGTGGGAGACCCAGTACTTC,CASSLRAGGWETQYF
TRBJ2-2,TRBV27,once,17,TRBD1,TGTGCCAGCAGTTATATGCCGGGACAGGGGCACACCGGGGAGCTGTTTTTT,CASSYMPGQGHTGELFF
TRBJ1-2,TRBV6-5,NA,13,TRBD1,TGTGCCAGCAGTCGCGGACAGGCTAATGGCTACACCTTC,CASSRGQANGYTF
TRBJ2-3,TRBV19,NA,13,NA,TGTGCCAGTAGTGTCAGGGAAAGAGATACGCAGTATTTT,CASSVRERDTQYF
TRBJ1-5,TRBV28,NA,16,NA,TGTGCCAGCAACCCTATGGTCGGGGGGGGCAATCAGCCCCAGCATTTT,CASNPMVGGGNQPQHF
TRBJ2-3,TRBV5-8,NA,14,NA,TGTGCCAGCAGCTTGAGGGAGATCACAGATACGCAGTATTTT,CASSLREITDTQYF
TRBJ2-3,TRBV5-1,once,15,NA,TGCGCCAGCAGCTTGGAGCAGATCGGCACAGCTACGCAGTATTTT,CASSLEQIGTATQYF
TRBJ2-1,TRBV19,NA,13,NA,TGTGCCAGTATATCATGGACTTACAATGAGCAGTTCTTC,CASISWTYNEQFF
TRBJ1-2,TRBV21-1,once,14,NA,TGTGCCAGCAGCGATGGACAGGGGGCCGAAGGCTACACCTTC,CASSDGQGAEGYTF
TRBJ1-4,TRBV7-9,NA,14,TRBD1,TGTTCCAGCAGCTTAGGAGGACAGGGAGAAAAACTGTTTTTT,CSSSLGGQGEKLFF
TRBJ2-7,TRBV11-2,NA,17,NA,TGTGCCAGCAGCTTAGGTGCCGCGGGGTTCCGTCCCAACGAGCAGTACTTC,CASSLGAAGFRPNEQYF
TRBJ1-5,TRBV6-5,NA,12,NA,TGTGCCAGCAGCGGAGGGTACCAGCCCCAGCATTTT,CASSGGYQPQHF
TRBJ2-7,TRBV28,NA,18,TRBD1,TGTGCCAGCAGTCCGAACCTCCCGACAGGGCCCCGAGGCTACGAGCAGTACTTC,CASSPNLPTGPRGYEQYF
TRBJ1-1,TRBV5-1,NA,13,NA,TGCGCCAGCCGTAGAGGCTCTAACACTGAAGCTTTCTTT,CASRRGSNTEAFF
TRBJ2-7,TRBV6-1,NA,13,NA,TGTGCCAGCAGTATACAGGGAACCTACGAGCAGTACTTC,CASSIQGTYEQYF
TRBJ2-7,TRBV18,few,15,TRBD1,TGTGCCAGCTCGGGAGGACAGGGGGTCTCCTACGAGCAGTACTTC,CASSGGQGVSYEQYF
TRBJ2-5,TRBV29-1,NA,15,TRBD2,TGCAGCGTTGACTCACTAGCGGGAGCTTCAGAGACCCAGTACTTC,CSVDSLAGASETQYF
TRBJ1-1,TRBV28,NA,14,NA,TGTGCCAGCAGTTCCGACAGGATGAACACTGAAGCTTTCTTT,CASSSDRMNTEAFF
TRBJ1-1,TRBV19,NA,13,NA,TGTGCCAGTAGTACTAACAGGGCCACTGAAGCTTTCTTT,CASSTNRATEAFF
TRBJ2-3,TRBV9,NA,20,TRBD2,TGTGCCAGCAGCGTAGGTTATCCACCGGGGCTAGCGGGAGGGACAGATACGCAGTATTTT,CASSVGYPPGLAGGTDTQYF
TRBJ1-5,TRBV28,NA,13,NA,TGTGCCAGCAGTTTATCGGGTCATCAGCCCCAGCATTTT,CASSLSGHQPQHF
TRBJ2-7,TRBV10-3,NA,14,NA,TGTGCCATCAGTGCGACAGTTAGCTCCTACGAGCAGTACTTC,CAISATVSSYEQYF
TRBJ2-7,TRBV27,NA,16,TRBD2,TGTGCCAGCAGCGGACTAGCGGGAGTCGGGCCCTACGAGCAGTACTTC,CASSGLAGVGPYEQYF
TRBJ1-2,TRBV28,NA,15,TRBD1,TGTGCCAGCAGATCAACAGGGGAACTTAACTATGGCTACACCTTC,CASRSTGELNYGYTF
TRBJ2-5,TRBV2,NA,18,TRBD2,TGTGCCAGCAGTGAAGGGGTAGGGCTAGCGGGACCTAAAGAGACCCAGTACTTC,CASSEGVGLAGPKETQYF
TRBJ1-2,TRBV4-1,NA,14,NA,TGCGCCAGCAGCCAAGAACAGGGATTGGGAGGCTACACCTTC,CASSQEQGLGGYTF
TRBJ2-1,TRBV5-1,NA,14,TRBD1,TGCGCCAGCAGCTCCGGACAGGGGGCTAATGAGCAGTTCTTC,CASSSGQGANEQFF
TRBJ2-5,TRBV7-2,NA,14,TRBD2,TGTGCCAGCAATCCAGCGGGAGTCGGGGAGACCCAGTACTTC,CASNPAGVGETQYF
TRBJ2-7,TRBV9,NA,16,TRBD2,TGTGCCAGCAGCGGAAGTGAGACTAGCGGGATCTACGAGCAGTACTTC,CASSGSETSGIYEQYF
TRBJ1-5,TRBV2,NA,16,NA,TGTGCCAGCAGTGGCGACATAGGGAGCGGAGACCAGCCCCAGCATTTT,CASSGDIGSGDQPQHF
TRBJ2-7,TRBV27,NA,15,TRBD1,TGTGCCAGCAGCCATTCCGGGACAGCGTCCTACGAGCAGTACTTC,CASSHSGTASYEQYF
TRBJ2-3,TRBV28,NA,16,NA,TGTGCCAGCAGTGGGACAGGGACGGGAGGGGGGGATACGCAGTATTTT,CASSGTGTGGGDTQYF
TRBJ2-3,TRBV12-5,NA,14,NA,TGTGCTAGTGGTTTCGGGAGAACGACAGATACGCAGTATTTT,CASGFGRTTDTQYF
TRBJ1-2,TRBV7-9,NA,14,TRBD1,TGTGCCAGCAGCCCGAGACAGGGGCTGGGCGGCTACACCTTC,CASSPRQGLGGYTF
TRBJ2-7,TRBV28,NA,18,TRBD2,TGTGCCAGCAGTTTTCGGTTAGCGGGAGGCCCAGGGAGCGACGAGCAGTACTTC,CASSFRLAGGPGSDEQYF
TRBJ2-1,TRBV11-2,NA,12,TRBD2,TGTGCCAGCTCAAAGGGAGGGAATGAGCAGTTCTTC,CASSKGGNEQFF
TRBJ2-3,TRBV6-1,NA,14,NA,TGTGCCAGCATCGAACTTTTTAGCACAGATACGCAGTATTTT,CASIELFSTDTQYF
TRBJ2-1,TRBV5-1,few,15,TRBD2,TGCGCCAGCTACTTGGGACTAGCGGGAGTTCTAGAGCAGTTCTTC,CASYLGLAGVLEQFF
TRBJ1-1,TRBV30,NA,13,NA,TGTGCCTGTCGACAGGTTGGTTTCACTGAAGCTTTCTTT,CACRQVGFTEAFF